This entry describes one T cell receptor (beta chain). This entry is derived from a study of control samples from healthy donors and cancer patients. The table came from immunoSEQ multiplex PCR; TCRdb's copy has only in-frame clones and leaves some out. The data contain 150,000 to 200,000 clones, approximately 96% of them seen just once; the ten biggest clones take up 7.5% to 8.5%. Trimming cost V 5 bases and J 2 bases, with 7 bases left between them. CDR1 and CDR2 from the germline V gene are SEHNR and FQNEAQ (reference sequence). The length of the CDR3 is 13 residues. The sample taken for sequencing was blood. This receptor was taken from a woman in her thirties or forties in good health. This rearrangement joins TRBV7-9 to TRBJ1-5; D is uncertain. The CDR3 here is CASSPSGNQPQHF. CDR3 DNA sequence: TGTGCCAGCAGCCCGTCCGGCAATCAGCCCCAGCATTTT.